These 31 T cell receptor beta chains were all obtained from the same sample, sequenced in a study of regulatory T cells in long-lasting Graves disease. Sample time point: newly diagnosed GD, antithyroid drugs for less than 3 months. Making the TCR library involved RNA that had been extracted from PBMCs. Both iRepertoire HTBI primers and Arm-PCR of CDR3 regions were used to build the TCR beta libraries. TCRdb fed the multiplex PCR reads into MiXCR, producing one record per CDR3 protein. The sample lists a few hundred thousand distinct CDR3 sequences, 15% occurring once. These data also formed part of another study, on T cells in Graves' hyperthyroidism and ophthalmopathy.

Sequenced material: peripheral blood mononuclear cells (PBMCs), taken at new diagnosis, from a patient treated with antithyroid drugs. The receptors come from a woman in her forties with Graves disease.

This clonotype appeared many times. The CDR3: CASSLVGDEKLFF. The CDR3 DNA follows: TGTGCCAGCAGCTTGGTAGGTGATGAAAAACTGTTTTTT. The chain links TRBV7-9 to TRBJ1-4; unclear D gene. From germline, CDR1 is SEHNR and CDR2 FQNEAQ (reference sequence). V dropped 3 bases and J dropped 6 bases, with 8 bases sitting between them. The CDR3 loop spans 13 amino acids. Filled out from reference TRBV7-9 and TRBJ1-4, the complete variable domain reads DTGVSQNPRHKITKRGQNVTFRCDPISEHNRLYWYRQTLGQGPEFLTYFQNEAQLEKSRLLSDRFSAERPKGSFSTLEIQRTEQGDSAMYLCASSLVGDEKLFFGSGTQLSVL.

The sample holds many counts of this clonotype. The rearrangement links TRBV5-1 to TRBJ2-3, with 9 bases fitting TRBD1. The J segment lost 6 bases and the V segment lost 4 bases, leaving 6 bases of the junction unmatched. The germline V gene encodes CDR1 SGHRS and CDR2 YFSETQ. This CDR3 spans 14 amino acids. CDR3 sequence reads: CASSTGTGRDTQYF. The CDR3 coding sequence is TGCGCCAGCAGCACAGGGACAGGGCGGGATACGCAGTATTTT.

This clonotype has at least ten counts. J is TRBJ2-7 and V is TRBV20-1, with D perhaps given as TRBD1 or TRBD2 (5 bases each). This CDR3 has 15 amino acids. Germline V gene sequence: CDR1 DFQATT, CDR2 SNEGSKA (reference sequence). The germline V and J ends were trimmed by 0 bases and 2 bases, with 14 bases remaining between them. This chain's CDR3 is CSARDLGDLTYEQYF. CDR3 DNA sequence: TGCAGTGCTAGAGACCTAGGGGACCTCACCTACGAGCAGTACTTC.

This clonotype was observed a handful of times. The chain combines TRBV5-1 with TRBJ2-6; TRBD1 matches at 8 bases. The CDR3 runs 16 residues. The V gene's germline CDR1 is SGHRS and CDR2 YFSETQ. The V gene end was trimmed by 1 base and the J gene end by 2 bases; junction bases not matched to a gene: 2. CDR3 in DNA: TGCGCCAGCAGCTTGCCAGGGGGCGCTGGGGCCAACGTCCTGACTTTC. It specifies CASSLPGGAGANVLTF.

This chain links TRBV25-1 with TRBJ1-5; D is undetermined. Germline CDR1 MGHDK, CDR2 SYGVNS. The V end was cut by 3 bases, the J end by 4 bases, with 4 bases between. This CDR3 contains 12 residues. CDR3 nucleotide sequence: TGTGCCAGCAGTGATTATAATCAGCCCCAGCATTTT. Amino acids: CASSDYNQPQHF.

This clonotype came up a few times. V usage is TRBV4-1 and J usage is TRBJ2-7, with D perhaps assigned TRBD1 or TRBD2 (5 bases each). The V end was cut by 3 bases, the J end by 0 bases, with 15 bases between. Germline assignment: CDR1 MGHRA and CDR2 YSYEKL. The CDR3 extends over 16 amino acids. The CDR3 DNA is TGCGCCAGCAGCCAGCACGGGACGGCATTCTCCTACGAGCAGTACTTC. It specifies CASSQHGTAFSYEQYF.

CDR3 bases: TGTGCCAGCTCACCAGCGGGACAGAGTACTGAAGCTTTCTTT. This gives the protein CASSPAGQSTEAFF. The J gene is TRBJ1-1, the V gene TRBV18; 7 positions match TRBD1. This CDR3 has 14 amino acids. Trimming at V came to 2 bases and at J to 5 bases, leaving 5 bases not matched to a gene. In germline, CDR1 is KGHSH, CDR2 LQKENI.

As for this clonotype: This may stem from a read error, because a much larger clone lies one nucleotide away. The chain recombines TRBV12-5 with TRBJ2-5; D may be TRBD1 (7 bases). This CDR3 is built from 15 residues. Germline values: CDR1 LGHNT, CDR2 FRNRAP. The CDR3 coding sequence is TGTGCTAGTGCCCTCCCGACAGGGACTCAAGAGACCCAGCACTTC. It yields the protein CASALPTGTQETQHF.

This clonotype has only a few counts. The rearrangement joins TRBV7-9 to TRBJ1-4; weak D call: TRBD1 (6 bases). Germline CDR1 and CDR2: SEHNR and FQNEAQ (reference sequence). Trimming pared 0 bases from V and 8 bases from J, leaving 16 bases between. CDR3 length: 16 amino acids. This chain's CDR3 is CASSLASGGREEKLFF. The CDR3 nucleotides are TGTGCCAGCAGCTTAGCCTCCGGGGGGCGAGAAGAAAAACTGTTTTTT.

This clonotype was detected ten times or more. The chain uses TRBV27 and TRBJ2-1, with 12 bases lining up with TRBD2. The CDR3 runs 17 residues. V was clipped by 5 bases and J by 2 bases; unmatched bases: 7. Germline-derived CDR1 and CDR2 are MNHEY and SMNVEV (reference sequence). The CDR3 DNA reads as TGTGCCAGCAGTCCCCGGACTAGCGGGATTACCTACAATGAGCAGTTCTTC. As protein: CASSPRTSGITYNEQFF.

Many counts were recorded for this clonotype. The V gene is TRBV6-9, the J gene TRBJ2-1; no definite D call. V lost 3 bases and J lost 1, with 10 bases in between. The V gene's germline CDR1 is MNHGY and CDR2 SVAAGI. The CDR3 runs to 15 residues. The CDR3 is CASSYSWGSYNEQFF. In DNA, the CDR3 is TGTGCCAGCAGTTACTCCTGGGGATCCTACAATGAGCAGTTCTTC.

This chain links TRBV6-1 with TRBJ1-4; 7 positions match TRBD1. The CDR3 length is 15 residues. Germline assignment: CDR1 MNHNS and CDR2 SASEGT. The ends lost 6 bases at V and 7 bases at J; junction bases unmatched: 11. CDR3 residues: CASSRKRDSGEKLFF. In DNA, the CDR3 is TGTGCCAGCAGCCGAAAGAGGGACAGTGGTGAAAAACTGTTTTTT.

Many counts were recorded for this clonotype. The chain combines TRBV6-2 or TRBV6-3 with TRBJ1-1; 7 nucleotides line up with TRBD1. Trimming at V came to 1 base and at J to 0 bases, leaving 8 bases not matched to a gene. CDR1 and CDR2 from the germline V gene are MNHEY and SVGEGT. This CDR3 has 17 residues. The CDR3 protein is CASSYLKKDRMNTEAFF. CDR3 coding DNA: TGTGCCAGCAGTTACTTGAAGAAGGACAGGATGAACACTGAAGCTTTCTTT.

The table lists this clonotype with many counts. J is TRBJ2-5 and V is TRBV5-6; 8 bases map to TRBD2. The CDR3 is 14 residues long. Germline V lookup: CDR1 SGHDT, CDR2 YYEEEE. V gave up 3 bases and J gave up 4 bases; unmatched junction bases: 5. DNA of the CDR3: TGTGCCAGCAGCTCGGGACTAGAGGGAGAGACCCAGTACTTC. Amino acid sequence: CASSSGLEGETQYF.

The CDR3 region is CSARTGTSNQPQHF. CDR3 DNA: TGCAGCGCTAGGACGGGGACTAGCAATCAGCCCCAGCATTTT. The genes are TRBV29-1 and TRBJ1-5; the D gene is possibly TRBD1 (5 bases). V was clipped by 7 bases and J by 0 bases, with 13 bases between them. The CDR3 sequence is 14 residues long. CDR1 and CDR2 (germline): SQVTM, ANQGSEA.

Points on this clonotype: This may arise from a read error, as a much more abundant clone is one base away. V and J are TRBV28 and TRBJ2-3; D is possibly TRBD2 (6 bases). The J call could be wrong; TRBJ2-7 is a better fit for the DNA end. Germline CDR1 MDHEN, CDR2 SYDVKM. This CDR3 comprises 16 residues. The CDR3 sequence: CASSLAPGLGPYEQYF. CDR3 DNA sequence: TGTGCCAGCAGTTTGGCCCCGGGACTGGGTCCCTACGAGCAGTACTTC.

For the CDR3, the DNA is TGTGCCAGCAGTTTATTGGGGGGACAAGCTAACTATGGCTACACCTTC. The encoded protein is CASSLLGGQANYGYTF. This sequence joins TRBV27 and TRBJ1-2; possible D gene TRBD1, 6 bases. Trimming removed 1 base at V and 0 bases at J, with 12 bases between. CDR1 is MNHEY and CDR2 is SMNVEV in the germline V gene (reference sequence). CDR3 length: 16 amino acids.

The V gene is TRBV6-1, the J gene TRBJ2-7, with TRBD2 as a possible D gene (5 bases). Trimming removed 2 bases at V and 2 bases at J, with 13 bases between. Germline V gene lookup returns CDR1 MNHNS and CDR2 SASEGT. The CDR3 spans 15 residues. The CDR3 is CASSEWSGGAYEQYF. CDR3 coding DNA: TGTGCCAGCAGTGAATGGTCCGGAGGTGCCTACGAGCAGTACTTC.

This clonotype has at least ten counts. V usage is TRBV6-5 and J usage is TRBJ2-6; perhaps TRBD1 as D (6 bases). Trimming removed 4 bases from V and 0 bases from J, with 10 bases in between. The CDR3 covers 16 residues. CDR1 and CDR2 (germline): MNHEY, SVGAGI. The CDR3 sequence: CASSWGQSSGANVLTF. CDR3 nucleotides: TGTGCCAGCAGTTGGGGACAAAGCTCTGGGGCCAACGTCCTGACTTTC.

This clonotype was seen at least ten times. V and J are TRBV7-2 and TRBJ2-7; D remains unclear. The CDR3 spans 14 residues. Trimming took 2 bases from V and 0 from J, leaving 8 bases between them. Germline lookup yields CDR1 SGHTA and CDR2 FQGNSA. CDR3 in DNA: TGTGCCAGCAGCTTACTGGGTTCCTCCTACGAGCAGTACTTC. Its protein is CASSLLGSSYEQYF.

This clonotype was counted many times. This chain links TRBV27 with TRBJ2-6; D possibly corresponds to TRBD2 (5 bases). Deletions cut 6 bases from V and 2 bases from J, with 11 bases between. The CDR3 runs 15 residues. Germline lookup yields CDR1 MNHEY and CDR2 SMNVEV (reference sequence). In nucleotides, the CDR3 is TGTGCCAGCAGCTTGCTGGGAGCTGGGGCCAACGTCCTGACTTTC. This encodes CASSLLGAGANVLTF. Full variable domain (missing parts from reference TRBV27 and TRBJ2-6): EAQVTQNPRYLITVTGKKLTVTCSQNMNHEYMSWYRQDPGLGLRQIYYSMNVEVTDKGDVPEGYKVSRKEKRNFPLILESPSPNQTSLYFCASSLLGAGANVLTFGAGSRLTVL.

In its sample, this clonotype was seen many times. The chain is built from TRBV20-1 and TRBJ1-6; D remains unclear. V lost 3 bases and J lost 3, with 3 bases in between. The CDR3 loop spans 12 amino acids. The germline V gene encodes CDR1 DFQATT and CDR2 SNEGSKA (reference sequence). DNA for the CDR3: TGCAGTGCTAGGGACTATAATTCACCCCTCCACTTT. Its translation: CSARDYNSPLHF.

This clonotype has a handful of counts. The V call is TRBV29-1, the J call TRBJ1-5; 7 bases are a match to TRBD1. Germline CDR1 reads SQVTM; CDR2 reads ANQGSEA. The CDR3 extends over 14 amino acids. V gave up 6 bases and J gave up 1 base; unmatched junction bases: 6. The CDR3 coding sequence is TGCAGCGTCGAAATACAGGGGAGCAATCAGCCCCAGCATTTT. The encoded protein is CSVEIQGSNQPQHF.

This sequence joins TRBV27 and TRBJ2-1, with 7 bases lining up with TRBD1. Germline CDR1 and CDR2: MNHEY and SMNVEV (reference sequence). The V segment lost 3 bases and the J segment 0 bases; nucleotides outside the gene matches: 2. This CDR3 spans 15 amino acids. The CDR3: CASSFSGGSYNEQFF. CDR3 in DNA: TGTGCCAGCAGTTTTTCAGGGGGCTCCTACAATGAGCAGTTCTTC.

In this sample, this clonotype turned up many times. This chain uses TRBV6-1 with TRBJ2-7, with 13 bases aligning to TRBD2. CDR3 length: 14 residues. Germline lookup yields CDR1 MNHNS and CDR2 SASEGT. V gave up 6 bases and J gave up 7 bases; unmatched junction bases: 6. CDR3 sequence (DNA): TGTGCCAGCAGCCCTACTAGCGGGAGGGGTGAGCAGTACTTC. Translated: CASSPTSGRGEQYF.

On this clonotype: This sequence may be a read error, since a much larger clone differs from it by one base. The CDR3: CVISAGTANYGYTF. CDR3 nucleotide sequence: TGTGTCATCAGTGCCGGGACAGCTAACTATGGCTACACCTTC. V and J are TRBV10-3 and TRBJ1-2; the match to TRBD1 covers 7 bases. The CDR3 spans 14 residues. Germline lookup yields CDR1 ENHRY and CDR2 SYGVKD.

This clonotype was counted ten times or more. V usage is TRBV9 and J usage is TRBJ2-5; the D gene could be TRBD1 or TRBD2 (6 bases each). Trimming stripped 4 bases from V and 4 bases from J, with 17 bases between. This CDR3 has 15 residues. Germline CDR1 SGDLS, CDR2 YYNGEE. The CDR3 spells CASSPRVGGVETQYF. The CDR3 coding sequence is TGTGCCAGCAGCCCTCGCGTGGGGGGCGTAGAGACCCAGTACTTC.

The chain recombines TRBV7-3 with TRBJ2-5, with TRBD1 matching 12 bases. The CDR3 has 14 amino acids. J gave up 7 bases and V 4 bases, and 4 bases lay outside the gene matches. Germline V lookup: CDR1 SGHTA, CDR2 FQGTGA. The CDR3 nucleotides are TGTGCCAGCAGCTGGGGACAGGGGGCTTGGACCCAGTACTTC. This codes for CASSWGQGAWTQYF. Full variable domain (outside the CDR3, taken from reference TRBV7-3 and TRBJ2-5): GAGVSQTPSNKVTEKGKYVELRCDPISGHTALYWYRQSLGQGPEFLIYFQGTGAADDSGLPNDRFFAVRPEGSVSTLKIQRTERGDSAVYLCASSWGQGAWTQYFGPGTRLLVL.

The table lists this clonotype with many counts. The rearrangement uses TRBV11-1 and TRBJ2-5; the D gene could be TRBD1 or TRBD2 (5 bases each). Germline V lookup: CDR1 SGHAT, CDR2 FQDESV (reference sequence). Trimming removed 4 bases from V and 4 bases from J, with 10 bases in between. The CDR3 totals 13 residues. CDR3 protein: CASSYFGGETQYF. In DNA, the CDR3 is TGTGCCAGCAGCTACTTTGGGGGAGAGACCCAGTACTTC.

Ten or more counts support this clonotype. V is TRBV27 and J is TRBJ2-2; 12 nucleotides align to TRBD2. Trimming cost V 7 bases and J 5 bases; bases outside gene matches: 8. The CDR3 totals 16 residues. Germline V gene data show CDR1 as MNHEY and CDR2 as SMNVEV (reference sequence). Here the CDR3 reads CASTALAGGSTGELFF. The CDR3 DNA reads as TGTGCCAGCACCGCACTAGCGGGAGGAAGTACCGGGGAGCTGTTTTTT.

This clonotype was seen ten or more times. The CDR3 sequence: CASSSDYILNEQFF. The CDR3 region has the DNA TGTGCCAGCAGCTCGGACTACATTCTCAATGAGCAGTTCTTC. This rearrangement joins TRBV5-5 to TRBJ2-1; weak D call: TRBD2 (6 bases). Germline CDR1 and CDR2: SGHKS and YYEKEE (reference sequence). The CDR3 sequence is 14 residues long. Trimming took off 3 bases at V and 6 bases at J, with 13 bases between the two ends.